Detailed here is one TCR beta chain. As handled by the study authors: It was from reference gene primer amplification that nucleated cell counts were estimated. Produced via immunoSEQ multiplex PCR; TCRdb's table is partial and in-frame only. That table is the source of V, J and clone size, and D and trimming were worked out from the DNA. This table has 130,000 or so clones, almost 85% appearing once. The data derive from a study of blood T cell repertoires in COVID-19. Study in general: The study drew acute and convalescent COVID-19 samples from the United States, Italy and Spain. Nucleic acid was either cDNA or gDNA, and it came from T cells, B-cell-depleted T cells, or PBMCs.

The germline V gene encodes CDR1 SGHAT and CDR2 FQNNGV. The CDR3 contains 12 residues. The ends were cut back, 4 bases at V and 6 bases at J, with 9 bases in the middle. The clonotype was recovered from a human donor in a cohort sampled during active COVID-19. This chain connects TRBV11-2 to TRBJ2-5; D is possibly TRBD1 (6 bases). The sequencing input was peripheral blood. The CDR3 is CASSSQGQTQYF. For the CDR3, the DNA is TGTGCCAGCAGCTCTCAGGGGCAGACCCAGTACTTC.